This entry features one TCR beta chain sequence. Its antigen remains unidentified. The ends lost 3 bases at V and 0 bases at J; junction bases unmatched: 2. Looked up from germline, CDR1 is MGHDK and CDR2 is SYGVNS. CDR3 length: 14 amino acids. In making TCR cDNA, 5'RACE template switching added a universal primer site and UMIs to it. Using its own MiXCR run on the 5' RACE reads, TCRdb lists one record per CDR3 protein. The data hold about 340,000 distinct CDR3 sequences, with 9.5% to 15% observed a single time. This sample is drawn from a study of T cells after yellow fever vaccination. Study-wide results and caveats: When the response was secondary, it was weaker but reached its peak faster, day 5 versus 15.

This receptor was taken from a man younger than 30 who received the YFV17D yellow fever vaccine. Specimen: CD4+ T cells sorted from PBMCs, collected 15 days after the yellow fever booster vaccination. The chain joins TRBV25-1 to TRBJ2-7; 7 bases agree with TRBD1. Here the CDR3 reads CASSEGQSSYEQYF. The CDR3 region has the DNA TGTGCCAGCAGTGAGGGACAGAGCTCCTACGAGCAGTACTTC.